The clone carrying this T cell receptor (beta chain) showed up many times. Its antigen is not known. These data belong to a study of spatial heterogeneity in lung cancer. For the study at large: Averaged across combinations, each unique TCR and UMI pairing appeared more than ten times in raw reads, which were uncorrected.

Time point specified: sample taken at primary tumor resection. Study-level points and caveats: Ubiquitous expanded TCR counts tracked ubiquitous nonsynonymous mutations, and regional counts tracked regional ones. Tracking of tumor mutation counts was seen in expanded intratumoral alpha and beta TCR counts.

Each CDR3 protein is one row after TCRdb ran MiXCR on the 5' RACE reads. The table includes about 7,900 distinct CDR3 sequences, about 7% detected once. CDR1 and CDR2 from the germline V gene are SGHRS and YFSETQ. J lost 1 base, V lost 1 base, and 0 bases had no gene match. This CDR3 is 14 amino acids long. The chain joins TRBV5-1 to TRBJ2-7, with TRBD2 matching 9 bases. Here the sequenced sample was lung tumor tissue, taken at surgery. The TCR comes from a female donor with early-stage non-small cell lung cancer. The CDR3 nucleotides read TGCGCCAGCAGCTTGCTAGCGGGGTCCTACGAGCAGTACTTC. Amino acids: CASSLLAGSYEQYF.